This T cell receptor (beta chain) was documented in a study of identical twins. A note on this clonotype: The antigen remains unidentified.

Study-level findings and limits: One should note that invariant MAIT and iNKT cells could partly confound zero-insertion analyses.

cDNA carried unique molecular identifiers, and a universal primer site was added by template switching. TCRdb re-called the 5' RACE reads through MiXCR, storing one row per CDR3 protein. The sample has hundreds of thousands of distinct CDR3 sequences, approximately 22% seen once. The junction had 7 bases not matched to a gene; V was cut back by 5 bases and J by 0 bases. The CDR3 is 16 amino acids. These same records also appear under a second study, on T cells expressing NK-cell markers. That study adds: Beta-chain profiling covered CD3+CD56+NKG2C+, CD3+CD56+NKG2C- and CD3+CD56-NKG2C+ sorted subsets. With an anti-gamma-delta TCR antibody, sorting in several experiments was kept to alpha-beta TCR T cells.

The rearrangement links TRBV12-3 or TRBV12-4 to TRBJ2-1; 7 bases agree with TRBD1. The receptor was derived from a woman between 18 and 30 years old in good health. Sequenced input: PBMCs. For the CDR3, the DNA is TGTGCCAGCAGTCAGTGGACAGGCGGCTCCTACAATGAGCAGTTCTTC. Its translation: CASSQWTGGSYNEQFF.